This TCR beta chain was identified in a study of T-cell reconstitution after alpha-beta-depleted transplantation in children. General study results and limits: Several hundred expanded graft clones reportedly supplied alpha-beta T cells about two months after transplant. In some patients, recipient T cells and intrathymic progenitors surviving conditioning explained high day-60 diversity. It was newly produced T cells that mostly accounted for T-cell counts and diversity one year after transplant.

There are many counts of this clonotype. What it recognizes is unknown. Unique molecular identifiers were built into the TCRbeta library. TCRdb reprocessed the PCR reads via MiXCR and lists one record per CDR3 protein. The sample carries about 110,000 distinct CDR3 sequences, around a tenth recorded once. The J segment lost 2 bases and the V segment lost 7 bases, leaving 3 bases of the junction unmatched. The CDR3 spans 15 residues. This chain links TRBV12-3 or TRBV12-4 with TRBJ2-1, with 12 bases identical to TRBD2. This sequence was found in a boy aged 2 to 10 with acute lymphoblastic leukemia, due to receive a stem cell transplant. The specimen comprised PBMCs, sampled before TCRalphabeta/CD19-depleted stem cell transplant. CDR3: CASNLAGGPYNEQFF. The CDR3 nucleotides read TGTGCCAGCAATCTAGCGGGAGGGCCCTACAATGAGCAGTTCTTC.